The next 24 T cell receptor beta chains were all read from a single sample in a study of beta chain features in type 1 diabetes. Reverse transcribing all isolated RNA meant expressed TCRB transcripts were sequenced. Clones were sequenced by immunoSEQ multiplex PCR, and TCRdb holds only the in-frame ones, with some missing. This table holds nearly 250,000 clones, around 65% found once. Source material: naive CD4+ T cells from blood. The receptor source for this set is a man aged 25-45 years in good health.

This clone was found a few times. V and J are TRBV30 and TRBJ1-2; D unclear. V was shortened by 0 bases and J by 8 bases, with 13 bases between the two germline ends. Germline CDR1 and CDR2: GTSNPN and SVGIG (reference sequence). The CDR3 totals 13 residues. The CDR3 DNA reads as TGTGCCTGGAGTGTATTTGGAGCGGGCGGCTACACCTTC. Translated: CAWSVFGAGGYTF.

This sequence joins TRBV4-3 and TRBJ2-4; 10 bases agree with TRBD2. The CDR3 has 16 residues. The V and J ends lost 1 base and 8 bases, in that order; junction bases with no gene match: 8. CDR1 LGHNA and CDR2 YSLEER come from the germline V gene. CDR3 in amino acids: CASSQVLSGRIDIQYF. CDR3 coding DNA: TGCGCCAGCAGCCAAGTACTTAGCGGGAGGATAGACATTCAGTACTTC.

The rearrangement links TRBV7-9 to TRBJ2-7; D remains ambiguous. Germline lookup yields CDR1 SEHNR and CDR2 FQNEAQ (reference sequence). Trimming removed 5 bases at V and 0 bases at J, with 5 bases between. The length of the CDR3 is 12 residues. CDR3 protein: CASSASSYEQYF. The CDR3 DNA follows: TGTGCCAGCAGCGCAAGCTCCTACGAGCAGTACTTC.

J is TRBJ1-6 and V is TRBV30; D is unresolved. V lost 2 bases and J lost 7, with 9 bases in between. This CDR3 contains 13 residues. Germline CDR1 is GTSNPN and CDR2 is SVGIG (reference sequence). CDR3 coding DNA: TGTGCCTGGAGTATAGGCCCAAATTCACCCCTCCACTTT. Its protein is CAWSIGPNSPLHF.

This chain joins TRBV9 and TRBJ2-5; perhaps D is TRBD1 or TRBD2 (5 bases each). This CDR3 is built from 13 residues. The germline V gene has CDR1 SGDLS and CDR2 YYNGEE. The V end was cut by 4 bases, the J end by 3 bases, with 10 bases between. The CDR3 DNA sequence: TGTGCCAGCAGCCCGGGACGGGAAGAGACCCAGTACTTC. It encodes CASSPGREETQYF.

J is TRBJ2-7 and V is TRBV15; perhaps TRBD1 as D (6 bases). Germline-derived CDR1 and CDR2 are LNHNV and YYDKDF (reference sequence). With 0 bases removed from V and 6 bases from J, the gap between germline ends came to 15 bases. The CDR3 extends over 15 amino acids. CDR3 nucleotide sequence: TGTGCCACCAGCAGAGAGCAGGGGTTTTCGGTCGAGCAGTACTTC. This sequence encodes CATSREQGFSVEQYF.

This clone was detected once. The V call is TRBV10-1, the J call TRBJ2-1; TRBD2 might be the D (5 bases). From germline, CDR1 is WNHNN and CDR2 SYGVQD (reference sequence). The V end lost 3 bases, the J end lost 7 bases, and 10 bases lay between the germline ends. The CDR3 sequence is 13 residues long. The CDR3 protein is CASSDPPGNEQFF. The DNA of the CDR3 is TGCGCCAGCAGTGACCCTCCGGGAAATGAGCAGTTCTTC.

The rearrangement joins TRBV20-1 to TRBJ2-1; D remains unclear. V lost 1 base and J lost 4, with 2 bases in between. The CDR3 has 11 residues. Germline-derived CDR1 and CDR2 are DFQATT and SNEGSKA (reference sequence). CDR3 DNA: TGCAGTGCTAGAGCGTACAATGAGCAGTTCTTC. It codes for CSARAYNEQFF.

This chain uses TRBV6-5 with TRBJ2-5; weak D call: TRBD2 (6 bases). Deletions cut 0 bases from V and 1 base from J, with 12 bases between. CDR1 and CDR2 from the germline V gene are MNHEY and SVGAGI. The CDR3 extends over 16 amino acids. The CDR3 protein is CASSYSTGGTQETQYF. As DNA, the CDR3 is TGTGCCAGCAGTTACTCGACGGGCGGGACCCAAGAGACCCAGTACTTC.

The J gene is TRBJ2-3, the V gene TRBV29-1; no clear D gene. Germline V gene sequence: CDR1 SQVTM, CDR2 ANQGSEA. CDR3 size: 11 residues. Trimming shortened V by 8 bases and J by 4 bases, and 10 bases separated the two germline ends. The CDR3 DNA follows: TGCAGCCCCCTGGTGGCAGATACGCAGTATTTT. It yields the protein CSPLVADTQYF.

The gene calls are TRBV4-3 and TRBJ2-7, with 13 bases fitting TRBD2. Germline assignment: CDR1 LGHNA and CDR2 YSLEER. The CDR3 has 19 residues. The trim removed 0 bases at V and 3 bases at J, leaving 11 bases unmatched. The CDR3 here is CASSQELTTSGRGSYEQYF. The CDR3 nucleotides are TGCGCCAGCAGCCAAGAGCTCACAACTAGCGGGAGGGGAAGCTACGAGCAGTACTTC.

The gene calls are TRBV5-1 and TRBJ2-1; 14 bases fit TRBD2. The CDR3 sequence is 18 residues long. Germline values: CDR1 SGHRS, CDR2 YFSETQ. V trimming: 5 bases; J trimming: 4 bases; junction bases outside the gene matches: 11. In DNA form, the CDR3 reads TGCGCCAGCAGATCCGGGACTAGCGGGGGCCGCGTTTACAATGAGCAGTTCTTC. Protein sequence: CASRSGTSGGRVYNEQFF.

This clone was recorded only once. The chain has TRBV25-1 and TRBJ1-5; D unclear. The CDR3 runs to 14 residues. The V and J ends lost 3 bases and 4 bases respectively, with 10 bases between them. Germline values: CDR1 MGHDK, CDR2 SYGVNS. The CDR3 spells CASSEGWSNQPQHF. CDR3 in DNA: TGTGCCAGCAGTGAGGGCTGGAGTAATCAGCCCCAGCATTTT.

V gene TRBV30 combines with J gene TRBJ1-1; weak D call: TRBD1 (5 bases). CDR1 GTSNPN and CDR2 SVGIG come from the germline V gene (reference sequence). This CDR3 contains 12 residues. The CDR3 spells CASTAWGTEAFF. The CDR3 DNA follows: TGTGCGTCGACAGCCTGGGGCACTGAAGCTTTCTTT.

This rearrangement joins TRBV7-2 to TRBJ2-1; 8 bases line up with TRBD2. After removal of 7 bases from V and 0 bases from J, the junction contained 2 bases not matched to a gene. The germline gives CDR1 SGHTA, CDR2 FQGNSA. This CDR3 contains 14 residues. This CDR3 reads CASTSGGSYNEQFF. The DNA of the CDR3 is TGTGCCAGCACGAGCGGGGGCTCCTACAATGAGCAGTTCTTC.

The chain carries TRBV14 and TRBJ1-3; D is unclear. The CDR3 is made up of 12 amino acids. The germline CDR1 and CDR2 sequences are SGHDN and FVKESK. Deletions cut 4 bases from V and 15 bases from J, with 16 bases between. The CDR3 nucleotides read TGTGCCAGCAGCCCCTCGAGGGCGGCTAAATATTTT. Its translation: CASSPSRAAKYF.

The gene calls are TRBV30 and TRBJ2-3; D is unclear. Germline CDR1 is GTSNPN and CDR2 is SVGIG (reference sequence). The CDR3 spans 13 residues. The V and J ends lost 5 bases and 1 base respectively, with 10 bases between them. CDR3 region: CAWSGTGTDTQYF. The CDR3 DNA is TGTGCCTGGTCAGGAACGGGCACAGATACGCAGTATTTT. Variable domain in full (rest from reference TRBV30 and TRBJ2-3): SQTIHQWPATLVQPVGSPLSLECTVEGTSNPNLYWYRQAAGRGLQLLFYSVGIGQISSEVPQNLSASRPQDRQFILSSKKLLLSDSGFYLCAWSGTGTDTQYFGPGTRLTVL.

The rearrangement links TRBV30 to TRBJ2-7; perhaps TRBD1 as D (5 bases). Germline CDR1 GTSNPN, CDR2 SVGIG (reference sequence). The ends were cut back, 0 bases at V and 3 bases at J, with 12 bases in the middle. This CDR3 contains 14 residues. In DNA, the CDR3 is TGTGCCTGGAGTGTACATCAGGGCTTCTACGAGCAGTACTTC. This sequence encodes CAWSVHQGFYEQYF.

This clone occurred a few times. The chain uses TRBV9 and TRBJ2-1; D gene uncertain. Germline CDR1 reads SGDLS; CDR2 reads YYNGEE. Between the trimmed V and J ends, which lost 3 bases and 3 bases, there was a span of 10 bases. The CDR3 consists of 14 residues. DNA for the CDR3: TGTGCCAGCAGCGACGGCTCGTACTACAATGAGCAGTTCTTC. Its translation is CASSDGSYYNEQFF.

Concerning this clone: Other DNA sequences in this specimen translate into the identical CDR3. Here the CDR3 reads CAISGLAENNEQFF. CDR3 DNA: TGTGCCATCAGTGGGCTAGCGGAGAACAATGAGCAGTTCTTC. The chain is built from TRBV10-3 and TRBJ2-1; 7 nucleotides match TRBD2. The CDR3 sequence is 14 residues long. CDR1 is ENHRY, CDR2 SYGVKD, per germline. Losses at the gene ends were 4 bases for V and 5 bases for J; bases not matched to a gene: 5.

This clone was picked up a small number of times. V usage is TRBV5-1 and J usage is TRBJ1-2; the D is unclear. Germline V gene sequence: CDR1 SGHRS, CDR2 YFSETQ. There are 12 residues in the CDR3. V was trimmed by 7 bases and J by 3 bases, leaving 10 bases between them. This chain's CDR3 is CASHDMDYGYTF. CDR3 coding DNA: TGCGCCAGCCATGACATGGACTATGGCTACACCTTC.

The J gene is TRBJ2-7, the V gene TRBV20-1; D gene ambiguous. The germline V gene encodes CDR1 DFQATT and CDR2 SNEGSKA (reference sequence). The CDR3 has 11 residues. V lost 4 bases, J lost 0 bases, and 4 bases lay in between. The CDR3 sequence is CSATLSYEQYF. The CDR3 DNA reads TGCAGTGCTACTCTCTCCTACGAGCAGTACTTC.

The rearrangement joins TRBV7-9 to TRBJ2-3; D is perhaps TRBD2 (5 bases). The germline CDR1 and CDR2 sequences are SEHNR and FQNEAQ (reference sequence). V was clipped by 0 bases and J by 1 base, with 8 bases between them. The CDR3 is made up of 15 amino acids. CDR3 sequence (DNA): TGTGCCAGCAGCTTAGCACGGGGTCGCACAGATACGCAGTATTTT. This translates into CASSLARGRTDTQYF.

This clone was observed a few times. Other DNA sequences in the sample encode the same CDR3. This chain connects TRBV28 to TRBJ2-5; D is uncertain. Germline V lookup: CDR1 MDHEN, CDR2 SYDVKM. Trimming removed 4 bases at V and 5 bases at J, with 5 bases between. CDR3 length equals 11 residues. Written as DNA, the CDR3 is TGTGCCAGCAGTTCCTTGGAGACCCAGTACTTC. Its translation: CASSSLETQYF. Drawing the rest from reference TRBV28 and TRBJ2-5, the complete variable domain is DVKVTQSSRYLVKRTGEKVFLECVQDMDHENMFWYRQDPGLGLRLIYFSYDVKMKEKGDIPEGYSVSREKKERFSLILESASTNQTSMYLCASSSLETQYFGPGTRLLVL.